The present entry profiles one T cell receptor beta chain with its context. What this receptor recognizes is not known. Base qualities were left out, and no much larger clone turns up one base away. The data stem from a study of blood T cells in healthy people across ages (dated by TCRdb to between 2014 and 2016). Regarding the research as a whole: Template switching captured roughly one uniquely barcoded TCR beta cDNA molecule per two T cells in model experiments. Donors of different ages were randomly distributed across sequencing lanes to avoid experimental bias. The study measured age-related changes in TCR beta repertoire diversity using deep sequencing normalized with unique cDNA molecular identifiers. For two donors (one aged 18 to 30 and one aged 80 or older), the study analyzed two additional independent replicas of 1 million unique cDNA reads from the same blood draw. Donors were grouped into four age groups: young (average approximately 16 years), middle-aged (39), aged (about 60) and long-lived (about 82). General study outcomes and caveats: Conclusive comparison of naive and antigen-experienced compartments was prevented by the profiling of bulk unsorted PBMCs. Observed TCR beta diversity per million T cells fell roughly linearly with age, and a significant reduction was already apparent by age roughly 40. Observed TCR beta diversity correlated strongly with the percentage of naive T cells measured by flow cytometry. Compared with the aged group, more naive CD4+ T cells, fewer expanded clones and increased TCR diversity were shown by the long-lived group, suggesting age selection. Because donor CMV infection status was unknown, age-related changes in expanded clonotypes were potentially confounded. Estimates of total diversity based on one million sequenced T cells were considered lower bounds and underestimates.

Cut back by 4 bases and 5 bases, the V and J ends lie 10 bases apart. The CDR3, from cysteine to phenylalanine, totals 13 residues. The DNA shown is the 39-base CDR3, in frame from base 1. Library method: 5' RACE. This sample was sequenced with an Illumina HiSeq 2500. A second PCR of roughly 7 to 11 cycles was run with a J-beta primer mix and a sample-barcoded 5' primer. A template-switch 5' adaptor carrying 12 random nucleotides introduced a unique molecular identifier onto each TCR beta cDNA molecule. Each sample yielded at least 3 million CDR3-containing paired-end reads. The Mint cDNA synthesis kit, primed by a TRBC-specific oligonucleotide, was used to synthesize first-strand cDNA from all RNA. All cDNA was treated with uracil-DNA glycosylase and then went through a first 18-cycle PCR with the universal primers M1SS and BC2_uni_R. In the source study's methods: Each sample was normalized by randomly selecting 1 million high-quality reads, each carrying a distinct molecular identifier. Reads sharing molecular identifiers were discarded rather than binned into consensus sequences. MiTCR, run with a Q25 quality threshold and the strictest error-elimination algorithm, handled CDR3 identification, clonotype clustering and error correction. A nonparametric unseen species model with Euler transformation was used to estimate lower-bound total TCR beta diversity. TCRdb handled the public reads itself, with Q25 trimming in fastp and clone calling in MiXCR, and kept productive beta chains. Entries that share a CDR3 protein sequence are merged under the most common genes and DNA. The V and J calls shown here were made by TCRdb, not taken from the authors' results. This sample has roughly 720,000 distinct CDR3 sequences in its table, and 50% to 65% of those were observed once. Clones ranked in the top ten supply about 38% of the sample.

Systemically healthy Caucasian individuals from Russia, 39 in total and aged about 6 to 90 years, were included as donors. Each donor gave around 9.9 milliliters of peripheral blood, collected into EDTA-treated Vacutainer tubes. Ficoll-Paque density-gradient centrifugation was used to isolate PBMCs, with at least 7 million obtained per sample. Trizol reagent was used to extract total RNA from PBMCs, with at least 5.5 micrograms per sample. The percentages of naive CD45RAhigh/CD27high T cells were determined by flow cytometry on a PBMC aliquot from every donor. The sequenced sample consisted of blood. This sequence originates from a man older than 75 in good health. This chain is built from TRBV12-3 or TRBV12-4 and TRBJ2-3; the D call is possibly TRBD1 or TRBD2, each sharing 5 bases. CDR3 protein: CASSCGTLDTQYF. Here is the DNA: TGTGCCAGCAGTTGTGGGACGTTAGATACGCAGTATTTT.